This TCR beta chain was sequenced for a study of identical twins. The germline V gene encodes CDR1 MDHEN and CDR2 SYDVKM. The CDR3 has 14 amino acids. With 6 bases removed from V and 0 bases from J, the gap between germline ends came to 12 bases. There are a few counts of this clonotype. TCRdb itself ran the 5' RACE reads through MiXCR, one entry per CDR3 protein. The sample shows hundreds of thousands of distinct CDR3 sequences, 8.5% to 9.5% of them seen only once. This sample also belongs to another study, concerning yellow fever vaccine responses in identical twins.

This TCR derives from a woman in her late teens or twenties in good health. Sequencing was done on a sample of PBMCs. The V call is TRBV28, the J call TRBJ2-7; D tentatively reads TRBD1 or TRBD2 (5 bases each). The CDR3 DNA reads TGTGCCAGCAGGGGACGGTACAGCTCCTACGAGCAGTACTTC. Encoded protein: CASRGRYSSYEQYF.